These T cell receptor beta chains were read from a single sample in a study of blood T cell repertoires in COVID-19. The repertoire was sequenced with immunoSEQ multiplex PCR; TCRdb's copy has only in-frame clones and lacks some. The sample yields 35,000 to 55,000 clones, 80% to 90% seen once. Sequenced material: peripheral blood. The source is a human donor in a cohort sampled during active COVID-19. CDR3s include the opening cysteine and the closing phenylalanine or tryptophan. The D gene is left open where the match is weak. Clone size is shown for a subset of rows, as once, few, many or a class of expanded clone.

clone size,J gene,V gene,D gene,CDR3 DNA,CDR3 protein
-,TRBJ2-1,TRBV28,TRBD1,TGTGCCAGCAGTCCTACCGGGACAGGCACCTACAATGAGCAGTTCTTC,CASSPTGTGTYNEQFF
-,TRBJ1-4,TRBV5-5,TRBD1,TGTGCCAGCAGCACAACAGGGGGCCTTGGTGAAAAACTGTTTTTT,CASSTTGGLGEKLFF
-,TRBJ1-5,TRBV19,TRBD1,TGTGCCAGTAGTTTCGGACAGGGGGCAGGTCAGCCCCAGCATTTT,CASSFGQGAGQPQHF
-,TRBJ2-7,TRBV20-1,-,TGCAGTGCCCGCGGCGGGCGTGAGCAGTACTTC,CSARGGREQYF
-,TRBJ2-5,TRBV9,-,TGTGCCAGCAGCGTAGCGGCGGGAAGTGAGGGAGAGACCCAGTACTTC,CASSVAAGSEGETQYF
-,TRBJ2-1,TRBV6-6,TRBD2,TGTGCCAGCAGTTACCAGACTAGCGGGTTCTACAATGAGCAGTTCTTC,CASSYQTSGFYNEQFF
few,TRBJ2-7,TRBV11-2,-,TGTGCCAGCAGCCTGGAGGGGTCGGGGCGGGCCGAGCAGTACTTC,CASSLEGSGRAEQYF
-,TRBJ2-1,TRBV7-9,-,TGTGCCAGCAGCCAACTAGGCGGGTCGAACAATGAGCAGTTCTTC,CASSQLGGSNNEQFF
-,TRBJ2-4,TRBV19,TRBD2,TGTGCCAGTAGTATCGGGCGGGGGTTAGCCAAAAACATTCAGTACTTC,CASSIGRGLAKNIQYF
-,TRBJ1-4,TRBV7-2,-,TGTGCCAGCAGCTTATTTGGGAGGGAGGGTGAAAAACTGTTTTTT,CASSLFGREGEKLFF
-,TRBJ2-2,TRBV18,TRBD2,TGTGCCAGCGCTGGACTAGCGGGTAGCACCGGGGAGCTGTTTTTT,CASAGLAGSTGELFF
-,TRBJ2-7,TRBV9,-,TGTGCCAGCAGCGTAGCTCCGGACAGAACCTACGAGCAGTACTTC,CASSVAPDRTYEQYF
-,TRBJ2-7,TRBV18,TRBD1,TGTGCCAGCTCACAAGACAGGGCCGGTTACGAGCAGTACTTC,CASSQDRAGYEQYF
-,TRBJ2-5,TRBV7-2,TRBD2,TGTGCCAGCAGCCAAGGACTAGCGGGAGGCCAAGAGACCCAGTACTTC,CASSQGLAGGQETQYF
-,TRBJ2-3,TRBV21-1,-,TGTGCCAGCAGCAAAGTTCCAGTCCTCTCTTTCACAGATACGCAGTATTTT,CASSKVPVLSFTDTQYF
-,TRBJ1-5,TRBV2,TRBD1,TGTGCCAGCAGTGGGGAGACAGGGGTCAATCAGCCCCAGCATTTT,CASSGETGVNQPQHF
once,TRBJ2-7,TRBV11-2,TRBD1,TGTGCCAGCACCCAGGGGGACGAGCAGTACTTC,CASTQGDEQYF
-,TRBJ2-2,TRBV5-4,TRBD2,TGTGCCAGCAGCTGGCGACCGGGACTATCAACCGGGGAGCTGTTTTTT,CASSWRPGLSTGELFF
few,TRBJ1-5,TRBV6-6,-,TGTGCCAGCAATCCCGGACAGCTCTTACGCAATCAGCCCCAGCATTTT,CASNPGQLLRNQPQHF
few,TRBJ1-5,TRBV10-3,TRBD1,TGTGCCACCGGGACAGACAATCAGCCCCAGCATTTT,CATGTDNQPQHF
-,TRBJ2-2,TRBV7-9,TRBD2,TGTGCCAGCAGCCAGATGCGGCGGGAGGGCCGGACCGGGGAGCTGTTTTTT,CASSQMRREGRTGELFF
-,TRBJ1-2,TRBV2,TRBD1,TGTGCCAGTGGCGGGACAGACTATGGCTACACCTTC,CASGGTDYGYTF
-,TRBJ2-1,TRBV19,TRBD1,TGTGCCAGTAGCGCCGGGACAGGGTTGTACAATGAGCAGTTCTTC,CASSAGTGLYNEQFF
-,TRBJ2-4,TRBV6-5,-,TGTGCCAGCAGTTACCGAGCATTCTCAAAAAACATTCAGTACTTC,CASSYRAFSKNIQYF
-,TRBJ2-7,TRBV5-4,TRBD1,TGTGCCAGCAGCTTGTCAGGGGGCTTGTACGAGCAGTACTTC,CASSLSGGLYEQYF
-,TRBJ2-5,TRBV27,TRBD2,TGTGCCAGCAGGGCTAGCGGGAGTAAGACCCAGTACTTC,CASRASGSKTQYF
few,TRBJ2-7,TRBV11-2,-,TGTGCCAGCAGCTTGACAGTATCCTACGAGCAGTACTTC,CASSLTVSYEQYF
-,TRBJ2-7,TRBV19,TRBD2,TGTGCCAGTAGTCTGAGGACTAGCGGGATCGTTTACGAGCAGTACTTC,CASSLRTSGIVYEQYF
-,TRBJ1-1,TRBV5-5,-,TGTGCCAGCAGCTTGATAGGGGCCACTGAAGCTTTCTTT,CASSLIGATEAFF
-,TRBJ1-5,TRBV19,TRBD1,TGTGCCAGTAGTATCCGGCCTGGGACAGGGCGGAATCAGCCCCAGCATTTT,CASSIRPGTGRNQPQHF
once,TRBJ2-3,TRBV5-5,-,TGTGCCAGCAGCTTGGGAGCTCGCGGAGATACGCAGTATTTT,CASSLGARGDTQYF
-,TRBJ2-2,TRBV18,TRBD2,TGTGCCAGCTCACTTAAGACTAGCACTAACACCGGGGAGCTGTTTTTT,CASSLKTSTNTGELFF
-,TRBJ2-3,TRBV15,TRBD2,TGTGCCACCAGCATCGGGACTAGCGGGCACCGCACAGATACGCAGTATTTT,CATSIGTSGHRTDTQYF
-,TRBJ2-2,TRBV7-9,TRBD1,TGTGCCAGCAGCTTAGAGGCTGGACAGGGTCATAAGCTGTTTTTT,CASSLEAGQGHKLFF
-,TRBJ2-7,TRBV13,TRBD1,TGTGCCAGCAGCTTAGAACAGGGGCTCTTCTACGAGCAGTACTTC,CASSLEQGLFYEQYF
-,TRBJ2-5,TRBV2,-,TGTGCCAGCAGTAAGCTGTTGCCGGTTCTCCAAGAGACCCAGTACTTC,CASSKLLPVLQETQYF
few,TRBJ1-6,TRBV28,-,TGTGCCAGCAGTTTATGGCGGGGAAAGCCCCTCCACTTT,CASSLWRGKPLHF
-,TRBJ1-1,TRBV19,-,TGTGCCAGTAGTATGTTACAGGGCGGGAACACTGAAGCTTTCTTT,CASSMLQGGNTEAFF
-,TRBJ2-2,TRBV5-1,-,TGCGCCAGCAAGTCGGTCCCCTCACCGAACACCGGGGAGCTGTTTTTT,CASKSVPSPNTGELFF
once,TRBJ1-5,TRBV7-2,TRBD1,TGTGCCAGCAGCCTTAGACAGGGCCTCCCTCAGCCCCAGCATTTT,CASSLRQGLPQPQHF
once,TRBJ2-3,TRBV3-1/TRBV3-2,TRBD2,TGTGCCAGCAGCTATTCAGGGAGGGCAGCAGATACGCAGTATTTT,CASSYSGRAADTQYF
-,TRBJ2-7,TRBV28,TRBD2,TGTGCCAGCATCCGGAGCGGGAGGAAGGGGGAGCAGTACTTC,CASIRSGRKGEQYF
-,TRBJ2-3,TRBV11-3,TRBD1,TGTGCCAGCAGCCGACAGGGGGCCACAGATACGCAGTATTTT,CASSRQGATDTQYF
once,TRBJ1-1,TRBV7-6,TRBD1,TGTGCCAGCAGCTTACAAGGCGGGACAGGGTTGAGGGGCGATGAAGCTTTCTTT,CASSLQGGTGLRGDEAFF
-,TRBJ2-7,TRBV6-5,TRBD2,TGTGCCAGCAGTCCATTAGGGACTAGCAGGGACGAGCAGTACTTC,CASSPLGTSRDEQYF
-,TRBJ2-7,TRBV27,TRBD1,TGTGCCAGCAGCCTTGGGACAGGGGCGCGGGAGCAGTACTTC,CASSLGTGAREQYF
-,TRBJ2-7,TRBV6-6,TRBD1,TGTGCCAGTTTAGGTACTTATAAGGACAGGGCCTACGAGCAGTACTTC,CASLGTYKDRAYEQYF
few,TRBJ2-7,TRBV30,-,TGTGCCTGGAGTGTACTCGACGAGCAGTACTTC,CAWSVLDEQYF
-,TRBJ1-2,TRBV6-6,TRBD1,TGTGCCAGCAGCCTCAGGGGGCCTAACTATGGCTACACCTTC,CASSLRGPNYGYTF
few,TRBJ2-7,TRBV7-9,TRBD1,TGTGCCAGCAGCTGGGACAGGGGCTACGAGCAGTACTTC,CASSWDRGYEQYF
-,TRBJ1-2,TRBV27,TRBD1,TGTGCCAGCAGCCCCTCCCTCCGACAGGGAGGATATGGCTACACCTTC,CASSPSLRQGGYGYTF
once,TRBJ1-1,TRBV28,TRBD1,TGTGCCAGCAGTTTCCGGACAGGGGGAAACACTGAAGCTTTCTTT,CASSFRTGGNTEAFF